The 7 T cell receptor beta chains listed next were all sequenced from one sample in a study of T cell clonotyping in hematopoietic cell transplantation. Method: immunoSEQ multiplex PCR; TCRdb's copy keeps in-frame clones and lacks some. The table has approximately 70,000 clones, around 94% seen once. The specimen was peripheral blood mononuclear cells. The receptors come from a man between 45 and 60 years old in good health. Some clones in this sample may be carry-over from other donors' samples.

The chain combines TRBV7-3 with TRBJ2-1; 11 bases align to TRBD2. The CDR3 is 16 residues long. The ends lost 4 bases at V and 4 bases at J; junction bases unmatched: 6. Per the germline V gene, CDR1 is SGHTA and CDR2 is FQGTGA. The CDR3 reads CASSSSSGGIYNEQFF. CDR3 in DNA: TGTGCCAGCAGCTCGTCTAGCGGGGGGATTTACAATGAGCAGTTCTTC. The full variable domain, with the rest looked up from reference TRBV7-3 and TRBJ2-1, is GAGVSQTPSNKVTEKGKYVELRCDPISGHTALYWYRQSLGQGPEFLIYFQGTGAADDSGLPNDRFFAVRPEGSVSTLKIQRTERGDSAVYLCASSSSSGGIYNEQFFGPGTRLTVL.

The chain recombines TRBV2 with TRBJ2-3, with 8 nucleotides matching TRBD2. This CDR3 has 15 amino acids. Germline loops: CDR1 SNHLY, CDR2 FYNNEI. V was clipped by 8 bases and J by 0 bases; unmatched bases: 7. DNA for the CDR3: TGTGCCAGCTACCCGGGGGGGCACAGCACAGATACGCAGTATTTT. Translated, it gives CASYPGGHSTDTQYF.

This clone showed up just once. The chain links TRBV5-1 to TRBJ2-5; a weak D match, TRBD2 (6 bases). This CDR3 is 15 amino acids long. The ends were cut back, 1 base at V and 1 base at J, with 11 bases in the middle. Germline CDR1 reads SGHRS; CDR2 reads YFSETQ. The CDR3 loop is CASSLMGGFQETQYF. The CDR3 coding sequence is TGCGCCAGCAGCTTGATGGGGGGATTCCAAGAGACCCAGTACTTC.

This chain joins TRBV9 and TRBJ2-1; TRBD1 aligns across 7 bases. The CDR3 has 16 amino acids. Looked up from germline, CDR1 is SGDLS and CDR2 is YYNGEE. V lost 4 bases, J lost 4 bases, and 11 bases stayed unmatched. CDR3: CASSPFDRVPYNEQFF. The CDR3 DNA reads TGTGCCAGCAGCCCTTTTGACAGGGTACCTTACAATGAGCAGTTCTTC. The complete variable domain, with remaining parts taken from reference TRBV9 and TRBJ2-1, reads DSGVTQTPKHLITATGQRVTLRCSPRSGDLSVYWYQQSLDQGLQFLIQYYNGEERAKGNILERFSAQQFPDLHSELNLSSLELGDSALYFCASSPFDRVPYNEQFFGPGTRLTVL.

CDR3 DNA sequence: TGTGCCAGCAGCGTAAGGGGGCTTGAGGAGACCCAGTACTTC. Amino acids: CASSVRGLEETQYF. The J gene is TRBJ2-5, the V gene TRBV9, with TRBD1 identical over 7 bases. The CDR3 sequence is 14 residues long. The V and J ends lost 1 base and 5 bases, in that order; junction bases with no gene match: 5. The germline CDR1 and CDR2 sequences are SGDLS and YYNGEE.

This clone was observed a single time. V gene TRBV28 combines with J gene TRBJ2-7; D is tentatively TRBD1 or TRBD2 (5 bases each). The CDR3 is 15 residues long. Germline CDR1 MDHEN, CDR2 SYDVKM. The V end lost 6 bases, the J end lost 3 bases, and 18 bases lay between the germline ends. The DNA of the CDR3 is TGTGCCAGCAGACCGGGACGGGGCCTTCACTACGAGCAGTACTTC. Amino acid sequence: CASRPGRGLHYEQYF.

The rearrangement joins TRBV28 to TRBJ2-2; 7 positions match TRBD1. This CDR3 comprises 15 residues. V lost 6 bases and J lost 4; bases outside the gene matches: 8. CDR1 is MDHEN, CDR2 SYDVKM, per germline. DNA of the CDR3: TGTGCCAGCAGATATGACAGGGTTGGCACCGGGGAGCTGTTTTTT. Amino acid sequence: CASRYDRVGTGELFF.